This entry lists 24 T cell receptor beta chains sequenced from one sample in a study of a mutant IDH1 vaccine in newly diagnosed glioma. Sample time point: baseline, week 1 (first vaccination visit). Treatment: pre-vaccination baseline after standard-of-care therapy. Assay used: immunoSEQ multiplex PCR; TCRdb lists only in-frame clones, some missing. The sample includes about 100,000 clones, around three quarters of them seen just once. This material consisted of PBMCs, taken from a glioma patient treated with radiotherapy, temozolomide or both. All receptors derive from a man aged 35 to 55 with glioma.

The CDR3 is CASSLQGAPFTEAFF. As DNA, the CDR3 is TGTGCCAGCAGCCTCCAGGGGGCACCGTTTACTGAAGCTTTCTTT. The chain has TRBV6-5 and TRBJ1-1; 8 bases map to TRBD1. This CDR3 region has 15 residues. Germline V gene data show CDR1 as MNHEY and CDR2 as SVGAGI. The V segment lost 6 bases and the J segment 5 bases; nucleotides outside the gene matches: 11.

The V gene is TRBV19, the J gene TRBJ2-3; D is ambiguous. The ends were cut back, 1 base at V and 3 bases at J, with 5 bases in the middle. The CDR3 is made up of 13 amino acids. From germline, CDR1 is LNHDA and CDR2 SQIVND (reference sequence). The CDR3 DNA follows: TGTGCCAGTAGTATAGTACGGACAGATACGCAGTATTTT. It codes for CASSIVRTDTQYF.

The genes are TRBV6-5 and TRBJ2-7; 12 bases fit TRBD2. The CDR3 runs 15 residues. J gave up 3 bases and V 2 bases, and 2 bases lay outside the gene matches. Germline V gene lookup returns CDR1 MNHEY and CDR2 SVGAGI. In DNA, the CDR3 is TGTGCCAGCAGTTACCGGGGACTAGCGGGCTACGAGCAGTACTTC. Protein sequence: CASSYRGLAGYEQYF.

J is TRBJ2-2 and V is TRBV11-3; TRBD1 aligns across 8 bases. The CDR3 has 14 residues. Losses at the gene ends were 5 bases for V and 11 bases for J; bases not matched to a gene: 10. The germline V gene encodes CDR1 SGHNT and CDR2 YENEEA. The DNA of the CDR3 is TGTGCCAGCAGCCTGAGACAGGGGTTGAAAGAGCTGTTTTTT. It is translated as CASSLRQGLKELFF.

This chain connects TRBV12-5 to TRBJ2-1; no firm D call. V shed 7 bases and J shed 4 bases, with 11 bases lying between them. The CDR3 covers 13 residues. Germline CDR1 LGHNT, CDR2 FRNRAP. The CDR3 spells CASDVLGYNEQFF. CDR3 DNA sequence: TGTGCTAGTGACGTACTCGGATACAATGAGCAGTTCTTC.

Written as DNA, the CDR3 is TGTGCCAGTAGCCCCGGGGCAGGGATGTTGGAGACCCAGTACTTC. Encoded protein: CASSPGAGMLETQYF. The chain employs TRBV19 and TRBJ2-5; D could derive from TRBD1 or TRBD2 (5 bases each). Germline CDR1 and CDR2: LNHDA and SQIVND (reference sequence). The germline V and J ends were trimmed by 6 bases and 5 bases, with 19 bases remaining between them. This CDR3 contains 15 residues.

The genes are TRBV28 and TRBJ2-3; D not resolved. Trimming stripped 6 bases from V and 3 bases from J, with 4 bases between. The CDR3 spans 11 residues. Germline assignment: CDR1 MDHEN and CDR2 SYDVKM. The CDR3 bases are TGTGCCAGCAGGTTAACAGATACGCAGTATTTT. It translates to CASRLTDTQYF.

This chain joins TRBV5-1 and TRBJ2-2, with no clear D. Germline V CDR1 and CDR2: SGHRS, YFSETQ. V was shortened by 0 bases and J by 3 bases, with 3 bases between the two germline ends. This CDR3 region has 13 residues. CDR3 sequence reads: CASSLDYTGELFF. The DNA for the CDR3 is TGCGCCAGCAGCTTGGACTACACCGGGGAGCTGTTTTTT.

The chain uses TRBV7-2 and TRBJ1-2, with D hard to call. In germline, CDR1 is SGHTA, CDR2 FQGNSA. V was clipped by 5 bases and J by 7 bases, with 5 bases between them. The CDR3 is 10 residues long. The CDR3 sequence: CASSAVGYTF. CDR3 coding DNA: TGTGCCAGCAGCGCTGTTGGCTACACCTTC. Full variable domain (missing parts from reference TRBV7-2 and TRBJ1-2): GAGVSQSPSNKVTEKGKDVELRCDPISGHTALYWYRQSLGQGLEFLIYFQGNSAPDKSGLPSDRFSAERTGGSVSTLTIQRTQQEDSAVYLCASSAVGYTFGSGTRLTVV.

This chain uses TRBV15 with TRBJ2-2; 8 positions agree with TRBD2. Trimming took 6 bases from V and 6 from J; bases not matched to a gene: 9. The CDR3 has 15 amino acids. Germline CDR1 and CDR2: LNHNV and YYDKDF (reference sequence). Written as DNA, the CDR3 is TGTGCCACCAGAAGTAGCGGGATCAGGGCCGGGGAGCTGTTTTTT. Its translation is CATRSSGIRAGELFF. Full variable domain (rest looked up from reference TRBV15 and TRBJ2-2): DAMVIQNPRYQVTQFGKPVTLSCSQTLNHNVMYWYQQKSSQAPKLLFHYYDKDFNNEADTPDNFQSRRPNTSFCFLDIRSPGLGDTAMYLCATRSSGIRAGELFFGEGSRLTVL.

A word on this clone: Other DNA sequences from this sample encode an identical CDR3 as well. This chain uses TRBV6-5 with TRBJ2-7; the match to TRBD1 covers 11 bases. Trimming took 4 bases from V and 4 from J; bases not matched to a gene: 3. The CDR3 covers 14 residues. The germline CDR1 and CDR2 sequences are MNHEY and SVGAGI. The CDR3 bases are TGTGCCAGCAGTTCCGGGACAGGGGGGTACGAGCAGTACTTC. Encoded protein: CASSSGTGGYEQYF.

The J gene is TRBJ1-2, the V gene TRBV5-6; D remains ambiguous. The CDR3 is 14 amino acids. V was pared by 2 bases and J by 1 base, with 9 bases between. From germline, CDR1 is SGHDT and CDR2 YYEEEE. The CDR3 loop is CASSFGQSNYGYTF. Written as DNA, the CDR3 is TGTGCCAGCAGCTTTGGGCAGAGTAACTATGGCTACACCTTC.

The table lists this clone with a count of one. The rearrangement links TRBV28 to TRBJ1-5, with a weak D call TRBD1 (5 bases). Germline CDR1 MDHEN, CDR2 SYDVKM. Trimming shortened V by 4 bases and J by 7 bases, and 17 bases separated the two germline ends. The CDR3 is made up of 15 amino acids. The CDR3: CASSSLGGVGQPQHF. The DNA of the CDR3 is TGTGCCAGCAGTTCCCTGGGAGGGGTAGGGCAGCCCCAGCATTTT.

V gene TRBV5-6 combines with J gene TRBJ2-7, with TRBD2 identical over 7 bases. The length of the CDR3 is 16 residues. CDR1 and CDR2 from the germline V gene are SGHDT and YYEEEE. Trimming removed 0 bases from V and 6 bases from J; junction bases left unmatched: 12. The CDR3 bases are TGTGCCAGCAGCTTGGCCGAGGGAGGGGCCGCCGCCGAGCAGTACTTC. Its translation is CASSLAEGGAAAEQYF.

The chain is built from TRBV28 and TRBJ1-5; D remains ambiguous. The germline gives CDR1 MDHEN, CDR2 SYDVKM. This CDR3 is 15 amino acids long. V shed 2 bases and J shed 6 bases, with 14 bases lying between them. The CDR3 is CASSLTPGVSQPQHF. The DNA for the CDR3 is TGTGCCAGCAGTTTAACACCCGGGGTCAGTCAGCCCCAGCATTTT.

This rearrangement joins TRBV7-6 to TRBJ1-1, with D maybe TRBD1 (5 bases). V was pared by 2 bases and J by 0 bases, with 19 bases between. The CDR3 extends over 18 amino acids. Per germline, CDR1 SGHVS and CDR2 FNYEAQ. For the CDR3, the DNA is TGTGCCAGCAGCTTAACCGGGGACCCCTTTCCCGTGAACACTGAAGCTTTCTTT. This translates into CASSLTGDPFPVNTEAFF.

V usage is TRBV2 and J usage is TRBJ1-5, with TRBD1 as a possible D gene (6 bases). The CDR3 is 14 residues long. The germline V and J ends were trimmed by 3 bases and 5 bases, with 11 bases remaining between them. Germline CDR1 reads SNHLY; CDR2 reads FYNNEI. DNA for the CDR3: TGTGCCAGCAGTGAGCAGGGGAGGGATCAGCCCCAGCATTTT. Amino acid sequence: CASSEQGRDQPQHF.

The rearrangement joins TRBV5-6 to TRBJ1-4; tentatively, D is TRBD1 (6 bases). Germline CDR1 is SGHDT and CDR2 is YYEEEE. V was cut by 6 bases and J by 4 bases, with 19 bases left in between. The CDR3 is 16 amino acids. CDR3 region: CASTLDLGQNNEKLFF. As DNA, the CDR3 is TGTGCCAGCACCTTAGACCTCGGACAGAATAATGAAAAACTGTTTTTT.

The genes are TRBV9 and TRBJ2-2, with 11 nucleotides matching TRBD1. The CDR3 extends over 15 amino acids. V was pared by 6 bases and J by 7 bases, with 8 bases of the junction left unmatched. The germline V gene encodes CDR1 SGDLS and CDR2 YYNGEE. Here the CDR3 reads CASMPGTGGFGELFF. In DNA form, the CDR3 reads TGTGCCAGCATGCCGGGGACAGGGGGTTTCGGGGAGCTGTTTTTT.

The V and J genes are TRBV4-2 and TRBJ1-2, with 7 nucleotides matching TRBD1. CDR3 length: 15 amino acids. CDR1 is LGHNA, CDR2 YNFKEQ, per germline. V shed 3 bases, J shed 2 bases, and the junction held 6 bases outside the gene matches. For the CDR3, the DNA is TGTGCCAGCAGCCAGGACACAGGGGCCAACTATGGCTACACCTTC. Translation gives CASSQDTGANYGYTF.

The J gene is TRBJ2-2, the V gene TRBV4-3, with D uncertain. Trimming pared 1 base from V and 0 bases from J, leaving 12 bases between. The germline CDR1 and CDR2 sequences are LGHNA and YSLEER. There are 17 residues in the CDR3. This chain's CDR3 is CASSQVMGWANTGELFF. Here the CDR3 DNA reads TGCGCCAGCAGCCAAGTTATGGGTTGGGCGAACACCGGGGAGCTGTTTTTT.

The rearrangement links TRBV7-2 to TRBJ2-5; a weak D match, TRBD1 (6 bases). CDR1 is SGHTA, CDR2 FQGNSA, per germline. The CDR3 runs 14 residues. V shed 1 base and J shed 5 bases, with 11 bases lying between them. The CDR3: CASSLDRVGETQYF. The CDR3 DNA reads TGTGCCAGCAGCTTAGACAGGGTAGGCGAGACCCAGTACTTC.

V is TRBV2 and J is TRBJ2-3; 8 bases are a match to TRBD2. CDR3 size: 15 residues. Germline V gene lookup returns CDR1 SNHLY and CDR2 FYNNEI. V lost 6 bases to trimming and J lost 4 bases; unmatched junction nucleotides: 9. The CDR3 reads CASSPPGLEADTQYF. The CDR3 region has the DNA TGTGCCAGCAGCCCACCGGGACTAGAAGCAGATACGCAGTATTTT.

J is TRBJ2-3 and V is TRBV14; 12 positions agree with TRBD2. This CDR3 contains 18 residues. Germline V CDR1 and CDR2: SGHDN, FVKESK. The V gene end was trimmed by 4 bases and the J gene end by 0 bases; junction bases not matched to a gene: 8. The CDR3 sequence is CASSPGLAGPYSTDTQYF. The CDR3 nucleotides read TGTGCCAGCAGCCCAGGACTAGCGGGGCCCTATAGCACAGATACGCAGTATTTT.